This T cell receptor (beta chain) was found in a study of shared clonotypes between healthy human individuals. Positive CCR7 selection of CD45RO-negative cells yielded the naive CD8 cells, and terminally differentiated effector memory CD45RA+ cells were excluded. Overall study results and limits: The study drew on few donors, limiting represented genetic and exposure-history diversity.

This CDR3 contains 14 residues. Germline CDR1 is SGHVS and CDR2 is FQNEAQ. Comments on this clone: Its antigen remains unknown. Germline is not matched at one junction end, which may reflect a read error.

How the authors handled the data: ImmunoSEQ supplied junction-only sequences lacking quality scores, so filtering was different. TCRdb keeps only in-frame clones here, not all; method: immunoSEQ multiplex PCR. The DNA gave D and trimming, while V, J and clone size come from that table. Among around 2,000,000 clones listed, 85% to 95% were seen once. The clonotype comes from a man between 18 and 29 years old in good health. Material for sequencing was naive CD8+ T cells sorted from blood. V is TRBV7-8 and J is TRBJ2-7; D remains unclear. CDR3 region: CASSLENGADEQYF. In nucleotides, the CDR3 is TGTGCCAGCAGTTTAGAAAACGGCGCAGACGAGCAGTACTTC.